This T cell receptor beta chain appears in the sequencing data of a study of sequential checkpoint blockade in melanoma. Study at large: First-line arms were nivolumab then ipilimumab, or the reverse, randomized 1:1. After both sequences, patients received maintenance nivolumab.

The sample's treatment: randomized to nivolumab then ipilimumab (arm A) or the reverse (arm B). None of the patients previously received DNA-damaging chemotherapy. Live CD3+CD8+ CD19− CD56− cells were sorted from PBMCs. Looked up from germline, CDR1 is MDHEN and CDR2 is SYDVKM. Trimming pared 3 bases from V and 6 bases from J, leaving 14 bases between. This CDR3 comprises 14 residues. Sequenced by immunoSEQ multiplex PCR; TCRdb stores in-frame clones only, minus some. The sample has about 30,000 clones, approximately 91% seen once; the top ten hold around 15%. This TCR was sampled from a human donor with melanoma. The genes are TRBV28 and TRBJ1-2; no firm D call. This material consisted of CD8+ T cells sorted from blood (inferred from file names), taken from a patient given nivolumab and ipilimumab in sequence. In DNA, the CDR3 is TGTGCCAGCAGTTTGAGGGCAGTCCCGAATGGCTACACCTTC. Translating it yields CASSLRAVPNGYTF.